This T cell receptor beta chain was sequenced for a study of OX40 agonist ivuxolimab in advanced cancers. Study-wide context: Averaging about 60 years in age, with a range of roughly 20 to 79, the cohort was 82.7% male.

Overall study results and limits: Among the lowest peripheral clonal expansion occurred in 0.1-3.0 mg/kg partial responders.

A word on this clone: As yet, its antigen is unknown.

Germline values: CDR1 SGHTA, CDR2 FQGTGA. V shed 5 bases and J 5 bases; nucleotides not matched to a gene: 10. This CDR3 is built from 15 residues. Clones were sequenced by immunoSEQ multiplex PCR, and TCRdb holds only the in-frame ones, with some missing. The sample consists of approximately 76,000 clones, around nine tenths of them appearing once. This TCR came from an adult with an advanced solid tumor such as melanoma, head and neck, liver or kidney cancer. Sequenced material: CD4+ or CD8+ T cells sorted from blood, taken in a trial of the OX40 agonist ivuxolimab. V and J are TRBV7-3 and TRBJ2-5; 8 nucleotides match TRBD2. The CDR3 nucleotides read TGTGCCAGCAGCGTAGGGAGCGGGAGAGGGGAGACCCAGTACTTC. This translates into CASSVGSGRGETQYF.